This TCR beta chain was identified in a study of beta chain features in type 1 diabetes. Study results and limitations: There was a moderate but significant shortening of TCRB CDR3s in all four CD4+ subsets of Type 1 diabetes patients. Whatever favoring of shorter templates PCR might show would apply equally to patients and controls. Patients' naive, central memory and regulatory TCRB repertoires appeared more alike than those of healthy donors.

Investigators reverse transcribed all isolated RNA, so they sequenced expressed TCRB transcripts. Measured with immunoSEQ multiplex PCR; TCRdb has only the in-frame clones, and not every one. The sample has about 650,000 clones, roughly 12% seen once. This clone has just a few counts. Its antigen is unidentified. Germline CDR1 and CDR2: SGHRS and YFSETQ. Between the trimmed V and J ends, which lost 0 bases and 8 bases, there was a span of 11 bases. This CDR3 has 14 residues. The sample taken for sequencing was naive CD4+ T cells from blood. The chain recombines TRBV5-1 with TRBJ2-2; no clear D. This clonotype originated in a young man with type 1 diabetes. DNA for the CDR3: TGCGCCAGCAGCTTGGTCGCTGGTGGGGGGGAGCTGTTTTTT. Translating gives CASSLVAGGGELFF.